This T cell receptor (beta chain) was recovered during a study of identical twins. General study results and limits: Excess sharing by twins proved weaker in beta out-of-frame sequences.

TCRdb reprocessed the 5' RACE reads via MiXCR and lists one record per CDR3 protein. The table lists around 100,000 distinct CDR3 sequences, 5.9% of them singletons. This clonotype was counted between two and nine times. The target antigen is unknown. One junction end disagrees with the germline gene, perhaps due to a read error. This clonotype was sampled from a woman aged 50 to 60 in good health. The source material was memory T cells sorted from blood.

CDR3 sequence: CASREGRASNQPQHF. The CDR3 coding sequence is TGTGCCAGCAGGGAAGGGAGAGCGAGCAATCAGCCCCAGCATTTT. The chain couples TRBV6-1 to TRBJ1-5; D gene ambiguous. The CDR3 runs 15 residues. Looked up from germline, CDR1 is MNHNS and CDR2 is SASEGT.